These T cell receptor beta chains were read from a single sample in a study of regulatory and conventional T cells in RAG deficiency. Assay: immunoSEQ multiplex PCR; the TCRdb copy retains only in-frame clones and omits some. The sample consists of 45,000 to 50,000 clones, approximately 90% of them appearing once. Another study also made use of these data, one on regulatory T cells.

Sequenced: CD4+ effector T cells sorted from blood. The receptors here all came from a human donor in good health. CDR3s include the opening cysteine and the closing phenylalanine or tryptophan. D genes are given only for firm matches. Clone size is not always given. Where it is, it says once, few, many or a class for expanded clones.

J | size | D | length | V | CDR3 | DNA
TRBJ2-3 | - | TRBD1 | 16 | TRBV5-8 | CASSLGQGLRTDTQYF | TGTGCCAGCAGCTTGGGACAGGGGTTACGCACAGATACGCAGTATTTT
TRBJ2-2 | - | TRBD1 | 15 | TRBV30 | CAWRGTGSNTGELFF | TGTGCCTGGAGGGGGACAGGCTCGAACACCGGGGAGCTGTTTTTT
TRBJ2-6 | - | - | 15 | TRBV2 | CASTYSLDRANVLTF | TGTGCCAGCACCTATAGCCTTGATAGGGCCAACGTCCTGACTTTC
TRBJ2-5 | - | - | 15 | TRBV28 | CASSPSTTGAETQYF | TGTGCCAGCAGCCCCTCGACAACCGGAGCCGAGACCCAGTACTTC
TRBJ1-1 | - | - | 15 | TRBV7-8 | CASSPRGGMNTEAFF | TGTGCCAGCAGCCCCCGGGGGGGGATGAACACTGAAGCTTTCTTT
TRBJ1-2 | once | - | 13 | TRBV5-1 | CASRDTEVYGYTF | TGCGCCAGCAGGGACACAGAGGTCTATGGCTACACCTTC
TRBJ1-1 | - | TRBD1 | 14 | TRBV27 | CASRPAGGRTEAFF | TGTGCCAGCAGACCCGCAGGGGGAAGGACTGAAGCTTTCTTT
TRBJ1-1 | - | - | 15 | TRBV11-2 | CASSYERMGNTEAFF | TGTGCCAGCAGCTACGAACGTATGGGGAACACTGAAGCTTTCTTT
TRBJ1-4 | few | - | 13 | TRBV14 | CASSQVVSEKLFF | TGTGCCAGCAGCCAAGTCGTCAGTGAAAAACTGTTTTTT
TRBJ2-7 | few | TRBD1 | 15 | TRBV6-1 | CASSRGTGGLYEQYF | TGTGCCAGCAGCCGTGGGACAGGGGGACTGTACGAGCAGTACTTC
TRBJ2-5 | once | - | 14 | TRBV5-1 | CASSLVGGQETQYF | TGCGCCAGCAGCTTGGTAGGGGGCCAAGAGACCCAGTACTTC
TRBJ2-3 | - | - | 14 | TRBV11-2 | CASSFTGITDTQYF | TGTGCCAGCAGCTTCACCGGGATAACAGATACGCAGTATTTT
TRBJ1-3 | - | - | 13 | TRBV9 | CASSGGSGNTIYF | TGTGCCAGCAGCGGGGGCTCTGGAAACACCATATATTTT
TRBJ1-1 | - | TRBD1 | 15 | TRBV19 | CASSTRTGLDTEAFF | TGTGCCAGTAGTACAAGGACAGGGTTGGACACTGAAGCTTTCTTT
TRBJ2-1 | - | TRBD1 | 15 | TRBV25-1 | CASSDEAGGIYEQFF | TGTGCCAGCAGTGATGAGGCAGGGGGCATCTATGAGCAGTTCTTC
TRBJ2-1 | - | - | 14 | TRBV7-3 | CASSLGPGANEQFF | TGTGCCAGCAGCTTAGGACCGGGGGCCAATGAGCAGTTCTTC
TRBJ2-1 | - | - | 15 | TRBV5-1 | CASSQDDLSYNEQFF | TGCGCCAGCAGCCAGGACGACCTCTCCTACAATGAGCAGTTCTTC
TRBJ1-5 | few | - | 16 | TRBV19 | CASSPMGRYSNQPQHF | TGTGCCAGTAGTCCTATGGGACGGTATAGCAATCAGCCCCAGCATTTT
TRBJ2-3 | - | - | 14 | TRBV6-1 | CAAGKYGIPDTQYF | TGTGCCGCAGGAAAGTACGGCATCCCTGATACGCAGTATTTT
TRBJ1-6 | - | TRBD1 | 15 | TRBV30 | CAWRGTGLGNSPLHF | TGTGCCTGGAGGGGGACAGGGTTGGGTAATTCACCCCTCCACTTT
TRBJ2-2 | - | TRBD1 | 15 | TRBV9 | CASSLDRVGTGELFF | TGTGCCAGCAGCTTGGACAGGGTCGGCACCGGGGAGCTGTTTTTT
TRBJ1-5 | - | - | 13 | TRBV2 | CASSTTGNQPQHF | TGTGCCAGCAGCACGACTGGGAATCAGCCCCAGCATTTT
TRBJ2-7 | once | TRBD1 | 14 | TRBV18 | CASSLQGAGSEQYF | TGTGCCAGCTCATTACAGGGGGCAGGCTCCGAGCAGTACTTC
TRBJ2-1 | - | TRBD2 | 15 | TRBV18 | CASSPRLAGDNEQFF | TGTGCCAGCTCACCTCGACTAGCGGGGGACAATGAGCAGTTCTTC
TRBJ1-2 | - | - | 13 | TRBV6-9 | CASSYMEASGYTF | TGTGCCAGCAGTTACATGGAGGCGAGCGGCTACACCTTC
TRBJ2-7 | few | - | 16 | TRBV7-9 | CASSLESWGHNYEQYF | TGTGCCAGCAGCTTGGAATCGTGGGGCCACAACTACGAGCAGTACTTC
TRBJ2-3 | - | TRBD2 | 15 | TRBV6-1 | CASSEAGLANRGQYF | TGTGCCAGCAGTGAAGCAGGACTAGCGAACCGGGGGCAGTATTTT
TRBJ1-5 | - | TRBD1 | 16 | TRBV6-1 | CASSEADRGHNQPQHF | TGTGCCAGCAGTGAAGCTGACAGGGGGCACAATCAGCCCCAGCATTTT
TRBJ2-1 | - | TRBD2 | 16 | TRBV29-1 | CSVEDLAGVSYNEQFF | TGCAGCGTTGAAGATCTCGCGGGAGTGTCCTACAATGAGCAGTTCTTC
TRBJ1-5 | - | - | 14 | TRBV27 | CASSSGYSNQPQHF | TGTGCCAGCAGTTCAGGGTATAGCAATCAGCCCCAGCATTTT
TRBJ2-7 | once | - | 15 | TRBV5-1 | CASSLEGQVLYEQYF | TGCGCCAGCAGCTTGGAGGGACAAGTACTATACGAGCAGTACTTC
TRBJ1-1 | - | - | 13 | TRBV6-1 | CASGGSVNTEAFF | TGTGCCAGCGGAGGGTCAGTGAACACTGAAGCTTTCTTT
TRBJ1-3 | - | TRBD1 | 18 | TRBV11-2 | CASSFGQGVVSTGNTIYF | TGTGCCAGCAGCTTTGGACAGGGAGTTGTTTCTACTGGAAACACCATATATTTT
TRBJ2-3 | - | TRBD1 | 16 | TRBV5-1 | CASSWLTGGLTDTQYF | TGCGCCAGCAGCTGGCTGACAGGGGGCCTTACAGATACGCAGTATTTT
TRBJ2-1 | - | TRBD2 | 15 | TRBV30 | CAWRRLAGGSNEQFF | TGTGCCTGGAGGAGACTAGCGGGAGGATCCAATGAGCAGTTCTTC